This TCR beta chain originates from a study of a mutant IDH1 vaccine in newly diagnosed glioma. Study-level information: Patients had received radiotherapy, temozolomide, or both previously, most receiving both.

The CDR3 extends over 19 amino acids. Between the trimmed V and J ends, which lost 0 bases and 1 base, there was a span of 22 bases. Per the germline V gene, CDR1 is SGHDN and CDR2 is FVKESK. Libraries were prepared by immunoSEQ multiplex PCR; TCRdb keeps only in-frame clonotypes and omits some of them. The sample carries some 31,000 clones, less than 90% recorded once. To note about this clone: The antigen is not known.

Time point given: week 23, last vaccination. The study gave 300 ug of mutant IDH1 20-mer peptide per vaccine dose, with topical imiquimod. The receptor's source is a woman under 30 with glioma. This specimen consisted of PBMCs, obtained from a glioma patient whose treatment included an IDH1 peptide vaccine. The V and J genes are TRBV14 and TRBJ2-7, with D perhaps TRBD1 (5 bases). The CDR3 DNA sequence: TGTGCCAGCAGCCAAGAGACCAGGGCACCTTACAACTTTTCCTACGAGCAGTACTTC. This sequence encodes CASSQETRAPYNFSYEQYF.